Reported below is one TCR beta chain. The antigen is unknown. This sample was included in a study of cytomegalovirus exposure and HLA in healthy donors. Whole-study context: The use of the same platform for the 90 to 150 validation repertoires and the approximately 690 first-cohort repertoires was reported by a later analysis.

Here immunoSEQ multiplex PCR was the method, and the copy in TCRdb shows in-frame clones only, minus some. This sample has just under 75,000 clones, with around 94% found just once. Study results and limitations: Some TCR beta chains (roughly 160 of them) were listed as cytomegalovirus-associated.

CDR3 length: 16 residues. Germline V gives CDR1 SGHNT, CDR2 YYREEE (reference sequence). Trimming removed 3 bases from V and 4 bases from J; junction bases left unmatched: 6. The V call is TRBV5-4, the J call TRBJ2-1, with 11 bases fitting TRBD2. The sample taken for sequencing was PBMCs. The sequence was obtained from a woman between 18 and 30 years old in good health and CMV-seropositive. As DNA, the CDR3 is TGTGCCAGCAGCTCTAGCGGGGGGTCTCCTTACAATGAGCAGTTCTTC. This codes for CASSSSGGSPYNEQFF.